These 32 T cell receptor beta chains were sequenced from one sample in a study of CD8+CD57+ T cells in acquired aplastic anemia. TCR beta VDJ and CDR3 profiling used genomic DNA as template. Via MiXCR, TCRdb re-called the reads, giving one row per CDR3 protein. Of roughly 200,000 distinct CDR3 sequences in the sample, less than 75% were seen once. All sequencing subjects had displayed CD8+CD57+ cell expansion on flow cytometry. Sequencing input: sorted CD4+, CD8+, or CD8+CD57+ T cells (not recorded which) from PBMCs. The receptor source for this set is a human donor with aplastic anemia.

The chain joins TRBV7-6 to TRBJ2-7; tentatively, D is TRBD1 (5 bases). The germline gives CDR1 SGHVS, CDR2 FNYEAQ. V was trimmed by 5 bases and J by 3 bases, leaving 17 bases between them. This CDR3 is built from 15 residues. In nucleotides, the CDR3 is TGTGCCAGCAGCCCCTTGACAGATAGGAGCTACGAGCAGTACTTC. This gives the protein CASSPLTDRSYEQYF. Looking up the rest from reference TRBV7-6 and TRBJ2-7 gives the full variable domain: GAGVSQSPRYKVTKRGQDVALRCDPISGHVSLYWYRQALGQGPEFLTYFNYEAQQDKSGLPNDRFSAERPEGSISTLTIQRTEQRDSAMYRCASSPLTDRSYEQYFGPGTRLTVT.

This chain links TRBV5-8 with TRBJ2-7; D assignment may be TRBD1 or TRBD2 (5 bases each). Between the trimmed V and J ends, which lost 4 bases and 5 bases, there was a span of 19 bases. The CDR3 loop spans 15 amino acids. Germline V gives CDR1 SGHTS, CDR2 YDEGEE. The CDR3 protein is CASSLSGQLLNEQYF. For the CDR3, the DNA is TGTGCCAGCAGCCTGTCGGGGCAGCTTCTGAACGAGCAGTACTTC.

The CDR3 sequence is CASIGRGRYEVAGANVLTF. CDR3 nucleotide sequence: TGTGCCAGTATCGGCAGGGGGCGTTATGAAGTGGCTGGGGCCAACGTCCTGACTTTC. This chain joins TRBV19 and TRBJ2-6; 8 bases agree with TRBD1. J gave up 2 bases and V 7 bases, and 16 bases lay outside the gene matches. Germline V gene sequence: CDR1 LNHDA, CDR2 SQIVND (reference sequence). The CDR3 consists of 19 residues.

This clonotype was detected ten times or more. In DNA, the CDR3 is TGTGCCAGCAGCGGGGGTTCTGGGGGGAACTCCTACGAGCAGTACTTC. It specifies CASSGGSGGNSYEQYF. The V gene is TRBV7-9, the J gene TRBJ2-7, with D tentatively TRBD2 (6 bases). The length of the CDR3 is 16 residues. The V end lost 5 bases, the J end lost 0 bases, and 17 bases lay between the germline ends. Germline V CDR1 and CDR2: SEHNR, FQNEAQ (reference sequence).

The chain has TRBV10-3 and TRBJ1-1; no clear D gene. V was shortened by 10 bases and J by 1 base, with 16 bases between the two germline ends. The germline V gene encodes CDR1 ENHRY and CDR2 SYGVKD. The CDR3 is 14 amino acids. CDR3 bases: TGTGCCAGCCGGGAGATTAACAAGAACACTGAAGCTTTCTTT. Its translation: CASREINKNTEAFF.

This clonotype is a singleton in its sample. This rearrangement joins TRBV5-1 to TRBJ2-7; possible D gene TRBD1, 5 bases. The CDR3 is 14 amino acids. Deletions cut 0 bases from V and 0 bases from J, with 7 bases between. CDR1 and CDR2 (germline): SGHRS, YFSETQ. CDR3 DNA sequence: TGCGCCAGCAGCTTGGATCAGGGCTCCTACGAGCAGTACTTC. Translating gives CASSLDQGSYEQYF.

This rearrangement joins TRBV20-1 to TRBJ2-7; 10 bases match TRBD1. The CDR3 sequence is 13 residues long. CDR1 and CDR2 from the germline V gene are DFQATT and SNEGSKA (reference sequence). V shed 6 bases and J 5 bases; nucleotides not matched to a gene: 7. The CDR3 is CSARQGAVNEQYF. CDR3 DNA: TGCAGTGCCAGACAGGGGGCAGTCAACGAGCAGTACTTC.

The chain joins TRBV2 to TRBJ2-7; D call uncertain. V lost 7 bases and J 7 bases, leaving 20 bases between the germline ends. The CDR3 spans 14 residues. Germline V gene data show CDR1 as SNHLY and CDR2 as FYNNEI. The CDR3 DNA is TGTGCCAGCACTAGGTACAGTGGTTTGGGGGAGCAGTACTTC. Residues: CASTRYSGLGEQYF. The full variable domain, completed using reference TRBV2 and TRBJ2-7, is EPEVTQTPSHQVTQMGQEVILRCVPISNHLYFYWYRQILGQKVEFLVSFYNNEISEKSEIFDDQFSVERPDGSNFTLKIRSTKLEDSAMYFCASTRYSGLGEQYFGPGTRLTVT.

Details on this clonotype: One junction end disagrees with the germline gene, perhaps due to a read error. The chain combines TRBV2 with TRBJ2-7; tentatively, D is TRBD1 (6 bases). The CDR3 contains 15 residues. Germline CDR1 is SNHLY and CDR2 is FYNNEI. The chain's CDR3 is CAISDGTMDSYEQYF. Here the CDR3 DNA reads TGTGCCATCAGTGACGGGACAATGGACTCCTACGAGCAGTACTTC.

The rearrangement uses TRBV10-3 and TRBJ2-7; 9 nucleotides align to TRBD1. Looked up from germline, CDR1 is ENHRY and CDR2 is SYGVKD. The CDR3 length is 17 residues. The V segment lost 0 bases and the J segment 0 bases; nucleotides outside the gene matches: 6. CDR3 in DNA: TGTGCCATCAGTGAGTCCGGACAGGGGCCCTACTCCTACGAGCAGTACTTC. This sequence encodes CAISESGQGPYSYEQYF.

This chain connects TRBV20-1 to TRBJ1-2, with 7 bases that match TRBD1. The CDR3 extends over 14 amino acids. Germline values: CDR1 DFQATT, CDR2 SNEGSKA (reference sequence). V dropped 1 base and J dropped 2; count of bases not matched to a gene: 4. CDR3 residues: CSARGGTENYGYTF. CDR3 coding DNA: TGCAGTGCTAGAGGAGGGACAGAGAACTATGGCTACACCTTC.

This rearrangement joins TRBV10-3 to TRBJ2-3; no firm D call. This CDR3 is built from 16 residues. With 6 bases removed from V and 0 bases from J, the gap between germline ends came to 16 bases. Germline V gene sequence: CDR1 ENHRY, CDR2 SYGVKD. The CDR3 here is CAISPLERQSTDTQYF. The CDR3 DNA is TGTGCCATCAGCCCCCTGGAGAGACAAAGCACAGATACGCAGTATTTT.

This clonotype came up a few times. V gene TRBV19 combines with J gene TRBJ1-2; 9 bases align to TRBD1. Germline-derived CDR1 and CDR2 are LNHDA and SQIVND (reference sequence). The CDR3 contains 14 residues. Unmatched junction bases numbered 8, after V lost 4 bases and J lost 8 bases. The CDR3 is CASSTRRDRVGYTF. CDR3 DNA: TGTGCCAGTAGTACGCGGAGGGACAGGGTGGGCTACACCTTC.

This sequence joins TRBV29-1 and TRBJ1-1; TRBD1 is a possible D gene (5 bases). V was cut by 7 bases and J by 6 bases, with 18 bases left in between. Germline V CDR1 and CDR2: SQVTM, ANQGSEA. The CDR3 contains 13 residues. CDR3: CSAHRQGRAEAFF. The CDR3 DNA follows: TGCAGCGCGCATCGGCAGGGAAGGGCTGAAGCTTTCTTT.

For this clonotype: The conserved final phenylalanine or tryptophan is absent from the CDR3, which likely points to a read error. The chain joins TRBV5-6 to TRBJ2-7, with D tentatively TRBD1 (6 bases). Trimming took off 5 bases at V and 2 bases at J, with 17 bases between the two ends. Germline CDR1 reads SGHDT; CDR2 reads YYEEEE. This CDR3 contains 15 residues. CDR3 DNA: TGTGCCAGCAGATTGTGGACAGAGGTCCCCTACGAGCAGTACCTC. Translating gives CASRLWTEVPYEQYL.

This chain uses TRBV5-1 with TRBJ2-5; 9 bases fit TRBD1. The germline CDR1 and CDR2 sequences are SGHRS and YFSETQ. Unmatched junction bases numbered 9, after V lost 4 bases and J lost 5 bases. There are 15 residues in the CDR3. CDR3 nucleotide sequence: TGCGCCAGCAGCCCGGACAGGGGCCGGACGGAGACCCAGTACTTC. Its translation: CASSPDRGRTETQYF. Combining the CDR3 with reference TRBV5-1 and TRBJ2-5 gives the whole variable domain KAGVTQTPRYLIKTRGQQVTLSCSPISGHRSVSWYQQTPGQGLQFLFEYFSETQRNKGNFPGRFSGRQFSNSRSEMNVSTLELGDSALYLCASSPDRGRTETQYFGPGTRLLVL.

The genes are TRBV12-3 or TRBV12-4 and TRBJ1-4, with 10 bases that match TRBD1. This CDR3 contains 15 residues. V lost 3 bases and J lost 4; bases outside the gene matches: 2. CDR3 residues: CASSFGDRGNEKLFF. CDR3 bases: TGTGCCAGCAGTTTTGGGGACAGGGGTAATGAAAAACTGTTTTTT.

This clonotype came up a few times. The chain employs TRBV12-3 or TRBV12-4 and TRBJ2-5; 7 positions match TRBD2. After removal of 5 bases from V and 5 bases from J, the junction contained 5 bases not matched to a gene. CDR3 length: 13 amino acids. This CDR3 reads CASSRGGVETQYF. CDR3 DNA sequence: TGTGCCAGCAGTAGGGGAGGGGTGGAGACCCAGTACTTC.

This chain links TRBV18 with TRBJ2-7, with 10 bases identical to TRBD1. Germline lookup yields CDR1 KGHSH and CDR2 LQKENI. This CDR3 spans 14 amino acids. V lost 3 bases to trimming and J lost 5 bases; unmatched junction nucleotides: 4. CDR3 bases: TGTGCCAGCTCACCGACAGGGGGCGAGAACGAGCAGTACTTC. Protein product: CASSPTGGENEQYF.

The gene calls are TRBV7-9 and TRBJ1-6; no clear D. Per germline, CDR1 SEHNR and CDR2 FQNEAQ (reference sequence). This CDR3 comprises 14 residues. Trimming pared 4 bases from V and 6 bases from J, leaving 10 bases between. CDR3 DNA sequence: TGTGCCAGCAGCTCGGCCCGCCTTAATTCACCCCTCCACTTT. This encodes CASSSARLNSPLHF.

A remark on this clonotype: A much larger clone differs by one base, so this may be a read error. The rearrangement uses TRBV11-2 and TRBJ2-2; TRBD2 is a possible D gene (7 bases). The CDR3 has 12 amino acids. CDR1 and CDR2 from the germline V gene are SGHAT and FQNNGV. Trimming took 9 bases from V and 9 from J, leaving 14 bases between them. The chain's CDR3 is CAREGGTRELFF. CDR3 DNA sequence: TGTGCCAGGGAGGGGGGGACCCGGGAGCTGTTTTTT.

This chain links TRBV2 with TRBJ2-1, with 9 nucleotides matching TRBD2. CDR1 and CDR2 (germline): SNHLY, FYNNEI. The CDR3 sequence is 16 residues long. The junction had 9 bases not matched to a gene; V was cut back by 3 bases and J by 6 bases. The CDR3 region has the DNA TGTGCCAGCAGTGATCTTGGCGGGAGGGCTGTCAATGAGCAGTTCTTC. Residues: CASSDLGGRAVNEQFF.

The rearrangement joins TRBV10-1 to TRBJ1-1, with D hard to call. The germline CDR1 and CDR2 sequences are WNHNN and SYGVQD (reference sequence). The CDR3 is 15 residues long. V was trimmed by 8 bases and J by 4 bases, leaving 20 bases between them. CDR3 sequence (DNA): TGCGCCAGCCTCGCCGAAGGTGGACGGGGCACTGAAGCTTTCTTT. Amino acids: CASLAEGGRGTEAFF.

The rearrangement joins TRBV20-1 to TRBJ1-4; unclear D gene. V was clipped by 1 base and J by 8 bases, with 11 bases between them. The CDR3 runs 13 residues. CDR1 is DFQATT, CDR2 SNEGSKA, per germline (reference sequence). CDR3 DNA sequence: TGCAGTGCTAGAGTGCCGGGTGGGGAAAAACTGTTTTTT. This translates into CSARVPGGEKLFF.

The V gene is TRBV11-2, the J gene TRBJ2-3; 7 nucleotides agree with TRBD1. CDR1 is SGHAT and CDR2 is FQNNGV in the germline V gene. V was clipped by 5 bases and J by 10 bases; unmatched bases: 12. CDR3 length equals 14 residues. The CDR3: CASSRDRVDQAQYF. DNA of the CDR3: TGTGCCAGCAGCCGCGACAGGGTCGATCAAGCGCAGTATTTT.

The CDR3 region has the DNA TGTGCCAGCAGCTTGGGTGACTCCTATAATTCACCCCTCCACTTT. Translated, it gives CASSLGDSYNSPLHF. The chain uses TRBV7-9 and TRBJ1-6, with D unresolved. CDR1 and CDR2 from the germline V gene are SEHNR and FQNEAQ (reference sequence). Trimming cost V 3 bases and J 0 bases, with 6 bases left between them. The CDR3 is made up of 15 amino acids. Supplemented by reference TRBV7-9 and TRBJ1-6, the full variable domain reads DTGVSQNPRHKITKRGQNVTFRCDPISEHNRLYWYRQTLGQGPEFLTYFQNEAQLEKSRLLSDRFSAERPKGSFSTLEIQRTEQGDSAMYLCASSLGDSYNSPLHFGNGTRLTVT.

The chain employs TRBV10-3 and TRBJ1-3; perhaps TRBD1 as D (6 bases). V lost 8 bases and J 8 bases, leaving 19 bases between the germline ends. Germline-derived CDR1 and CDR2 are ENHRY and SYGVKD. The CDR3 is 14 residues long. The CDR3 DNA sequence: TGTGCCATCCGGAGGGGGATCGAGGAGCACACCATATATTTT. Translated: CAIRRGIEEHTIYF.

V gene TRBV10-1 combines with J gene TRBJ2-2; D is possibly TRBD2 (6 bases). Germline V CDR1 and CDR2: WNHNN, SYGVQD (reference sequence). Trimming took 8 bases from V and 7 from J, leaving 11 bases between them. This CDR3 contains 12 residues. The CDR3 spells CASGRIGGELFF. CDR3 coding DNA: TGCGCCAGCGGGAGGATAGGCGGGGAGCTGTTTTTT.

The V gene is TRBV15, the J gene TRBJ2-1; 7 bases match TRBD1. J was trimmed by 3 bases and V by 2 bases; bases with no gene match: 1. Germline V gene sequence: CDR1 LNHNV, CDR2 YYDKDF (reference sequence). The CDR3 length is 14 residues. The chain's CDR3 is CATSRRQGYNEQFF. CDR3 nucleotide sequence: TGTGCCACCAGCAGAAGACAGGGCTACAATGAGCAGTTCTTC.

This sequence joins TRBV6-5 and TRBJ2-7; a possible D gene is TRBD2 (6 bases). CDR1 is MNHEY and CDR2 is SVGAGI in the germline V gene. CDR3 size: 12 residues. Deletions cut 4 bases from V and 5 bases from J, with 9 bases between. The CDR3 loop reads CASSSPGDEQYF. The CDR3, as DNA: TGTGCCAGCAGTTCCCCGGGGGACGAGCAGTACTTC.

This chain uses TRBV19 with TRBJ2-7; 7 nucleotides line up with TRBD2. With 4 bases clipped from V and 4 bases from J, the junction kept 13 bases outside the gene matches. CDR3 length: 16 residues. Germline-derived CDR1 and CDR2 are LNHDA and SQIVND (reference sequence). The DNA for the CDR3 is TGTGCCAGTAGTAGTTCTAGCGGCACCCGACGTTACGAGCAGTACTTC. Translation: CASSSSSGTRRYEQYF. Variable domain in full (rest from reference TRBV19 and TRBJ2-7): DGGITQSPKYLFRKEGQNVTLSCEQNLNHDAMYWYRQDPGQGLRLIYYSQIVNDFQKGDIAEGYSVSREKKESFPLTVTSAQKNPTAFYLCASSSSSGTRRYEQYFGPGTRLTVT.

The V gene is TRBV5-1, the J gene TRBJ2-7, with 7 positions matching TRBD1. The CDR3 spans 14 residues. From germline, CDR1 is SGHRS and CDR2 YFSETQ. J lost 3 bases, V lost 5 bases, and 8 bases had no gene match. The DNA for the CDR3 is TGCGCCAGCAGTTCAACCAGGGGGATCTACGAGCAGTACTTC. This codes for CASSSTRGIYEQYF.